This T cell receptor (beta chain) was recovered during a study of shared clonotypes between healthy human individuals. Generated by immunoSEQ multiplex PCR, the TCRdb table keeps only in-frame clones and is missing some. The sample shows some 79,000 clones, over 55% of them seen only once. The germline V gene encodes CDR1 SGHDN and CDR2 FVKESK. The CDR3 length is 15 residues. V was cut by 0 bases and J by 3 bases, with 8 bases left in between. A note on this clone: The antigen remains undetermined.

Study findings and constraints: Sample collection involved blood only; tissue repertoires are likely different. Non-shared clonotypes had lower generation probabilities than those shared by all four donors. Some naive CD4 clonotypes, around 5%, turned up in common across a few donors.

V gene TRBV14 combines with J gene TRBJ1-4; D remains unclear. This clonotype was sampled from a man in his thirties or forties in good health. Source material: memory CD8+ T cells sorted from blood. Subset reported: CD45RO+ cells pooled with CCR7-negative TemRA cells. This CDR3 is CASSQEGRPNEKLFF. The CDR3 DNA follows: TGTGCCAGCAGCCAAGAGGGGAGGCCTAATGAAAAACTGTTTTTT. The full variable domain, in which reference TRBV14 and TRBJ1-4 provide the parts outside the CDR3, is EAGVTQFPSHSVIEKGQTVTLRCDPISGHDNLYWYRRVMGKEIKFLLHFVKESKQDESGMPNNRFLAERTGGTYSTLKVQPAELEDSGVYFCASSQEGRPNEKLFFGSGTQLSVL.